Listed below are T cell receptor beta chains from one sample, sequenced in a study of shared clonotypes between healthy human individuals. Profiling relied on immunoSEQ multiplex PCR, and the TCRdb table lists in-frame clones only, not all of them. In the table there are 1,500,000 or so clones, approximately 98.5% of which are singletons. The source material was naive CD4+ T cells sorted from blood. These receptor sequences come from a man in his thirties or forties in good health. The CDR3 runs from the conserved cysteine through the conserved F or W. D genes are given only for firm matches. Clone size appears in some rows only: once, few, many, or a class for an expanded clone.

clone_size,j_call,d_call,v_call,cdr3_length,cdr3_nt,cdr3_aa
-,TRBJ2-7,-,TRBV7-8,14,TGTGCCAGCAGCTTAAGGGACACCTCCTACGAGCAGTACTTC,CASSLRDTSYEQYF
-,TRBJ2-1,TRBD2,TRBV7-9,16,TGTGCCAGCAGCCCCCTCGTAGCGGGAGGGTACAATGAGCAGTTCTTC,CASSPLVAGGYNEQFF
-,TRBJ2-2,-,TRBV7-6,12,TGTGCCAGCAGCTTAGATCCCGGGGAGCTGTTTTTT,CASSLDPGELFF
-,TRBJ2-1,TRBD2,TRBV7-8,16,TGTGCCAGCAGCGCCACCGGGCTAGCGGCTTACAATGAGCAGTTCTTC,CASSATGLAAYNEQFF
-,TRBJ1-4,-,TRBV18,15,TGTGCCAGCTCCCCCTGGGTGGATCGGAATGAAAAACTGTTTTTT,CASSPWVDRNEKLFF
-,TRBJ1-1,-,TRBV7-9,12,TGTGCCAGCAGCTTGGAGAACACTGAAGCTTTCTTT,CASSLENTEAFF
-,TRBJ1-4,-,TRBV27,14,TGTGCCAGCAGTTCGCCAGGGTACGGCGAAAAACTGTTTTTT,CASSSPGYGEKLFF
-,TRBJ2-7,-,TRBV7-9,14,TGTGCCAGCAGCCCCCGGGACTTCTCCTACGAGCAGTACTTC,CASSPRDFSYEQYF
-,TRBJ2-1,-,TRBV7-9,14,TGTGCCAGCGGGGTAACACGGGGGGCTAATGAGCAGTTCTTC,CASGVTRGANEQFF
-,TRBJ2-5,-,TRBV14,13,TGTGCCAGCAGCCAGACCAGGCGGGCGGCCCAGTACTTC,CASSQTRRAAQYF
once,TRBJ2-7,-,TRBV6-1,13,TGTGCCAGCAGGGCCGCCCAAGCCTACGAGCAGTACTTC,CASRAAQAYEQYF
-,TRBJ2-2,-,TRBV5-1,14,TGCGCCAGCAGCTTTCTAGGGAACACCGGGGAGCTGTTTTTT,CASSFLGNTGELFF
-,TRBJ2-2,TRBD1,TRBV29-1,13,TGCAGCGTTGGGGACAGGAACACCGGGGAGCTGTTTTTT,CSVGDRNTGELFF
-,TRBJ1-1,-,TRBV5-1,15,TGCGCCAGCACCAGGGGACCGGGAGAGGACACTGAAGCTTTCTTT,CASTRGPGEDTEAFF
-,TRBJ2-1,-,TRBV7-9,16,TGTGCCAGCAGCTTATATGCGGGGGCTCTCTACAATGAGCAGTTCTTC,CASSLYAGALYNEQFF
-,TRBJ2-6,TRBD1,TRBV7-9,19,TGTGCCAGCAGCTTAAGGGTTAAGGACAGGGGATCTGGGGCCAACGTCCTGACTTTC,CASSLRVKDRGSGANVLTF
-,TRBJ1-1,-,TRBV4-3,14,TGCGCCAGCAGCCACTTTGGGGCGGGCACTGAAGCTTTCTTT,CASSHFGAGTEAFF
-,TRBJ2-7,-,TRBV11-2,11,TGTGCCAGCAGCGTGCACTACGAGCAGTACTTC,CASSVHYEQYF
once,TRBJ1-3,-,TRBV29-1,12,TGCAGCGTTGGCGGAGGGGGAAACACCATATATTTT,CSVGGGGNTIYF
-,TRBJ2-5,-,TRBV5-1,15,TGCGCCAGCAGCTTGATGCGGCTTGTAGGAGAGACCCAGTACTTC,CASSLMRLVGETQYF
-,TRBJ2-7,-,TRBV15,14,TGTGCCACCAGCAGAGAGAGAGTCTCCTACGAGCAGTACTTC,CATSRERVSYEQYF
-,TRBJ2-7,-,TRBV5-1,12,TGCGCCAGCAGCTTAAGCGGCTACGAGCAGTACTTC,CASSLSGYEQYF
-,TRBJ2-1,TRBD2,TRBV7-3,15,TGTGCCAGCAGCTTAGGACTAGCGGGACACAATGAGCAGTTCTTC,CASSLGLAGHNEQFF
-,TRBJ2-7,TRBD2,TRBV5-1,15,TGCGCCAGCAGCTTCGGGACTAGCGGGACGTACGAGCAGTACTTC,CASSFGTSGTYEQYF
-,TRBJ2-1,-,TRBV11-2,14,TGTGCCAGCAGCTTAGTGCAGGGTACCGATGAGCAGTTCTTC,CASSLVQGTDEQFF
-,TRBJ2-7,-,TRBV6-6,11,TGTGCCAGCAGTTCCCCTGGGGCGGAGTACTTC,CASSSPGAEYF
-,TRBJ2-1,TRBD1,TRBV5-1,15,TGCGCCAGCAGCTCGGGGACAGGGTGGTACAATGAGCAGTTCTTC,CASSSGTGWYNEQFF
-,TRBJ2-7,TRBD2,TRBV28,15,TGTGCCAGCAGCTATCTAGCGGGAGCATCCTACGAGCAGTACTTC,CASSYLAGASYEQYF
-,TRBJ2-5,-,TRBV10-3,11,TGTGCCATCAGTGTTGATGAGACCCAGTACTTC,CAISVDETQYF
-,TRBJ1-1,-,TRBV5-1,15,TGCGCCAGCAGCTTGGCGTCAGGTAAGAACACTGAAGCTTTCTTT,CASSLASGKNTEAFF
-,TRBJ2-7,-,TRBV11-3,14,TGTGCCAGCAGCCGAGGGGGAGGGCTTGGCGAGCAGTACTTC,CASSRGGGLGEQYF
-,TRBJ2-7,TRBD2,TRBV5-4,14,TGTGCCAGCAGCTCAGGACTAGCTAGCGACGAGCAGTACTTC,CASSSGLASDEQYF
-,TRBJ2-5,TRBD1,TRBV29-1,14,TGCAGCGTTGAAGGACGGGACAGACAAGAGACCCAGTACTTC,CSVEGRDRQETQYF
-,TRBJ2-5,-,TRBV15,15,TGTGCCACCAGCAGAGGAGGGGCGGAGGCAGAGACCCAGTACTTC,CATSRGGAEAETQYF
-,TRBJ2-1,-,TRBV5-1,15,TGCGCCAGCAGCTGGAAAGGGCCGGCGTCTAATGAGCAGTTCTTC,CASSWKGPASNEQFF
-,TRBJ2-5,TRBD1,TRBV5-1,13,TGCGCCAGCAGCCCAGGGGGAACAGAGACCCAGTACTTC,CASSPGGTETQYF
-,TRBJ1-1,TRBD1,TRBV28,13,TGTGCCAGCAGTCAAGACAGGGTTGCTGAAGCTTTCTTT,CASSQDRVAEAFF
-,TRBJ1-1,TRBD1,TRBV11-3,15,TGTGCCAGCAGCTTAGGGACAGGGGTGAACACTGAAGCTTTCTTT,CASSLGTGVNTEAFF
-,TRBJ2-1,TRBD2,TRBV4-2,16,TGTGCCAGCAGCCAAGGACTAGCGGGAGGAGTGAATGAGCAGTTCTTC,CASSQGLAGGVNEQFF
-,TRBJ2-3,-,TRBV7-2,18,TGTGCCAGCAGCGGGCGTCCGCGAGGGTTACCGGCCACAGATACGCAGTATTTT,CASSGRPRGLPATDTQYF
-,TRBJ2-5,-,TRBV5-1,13,TGCGCCAGCAGCTTGGACAGCGTGGAGACCCAGTACTTC,CASSLDSVETQYF
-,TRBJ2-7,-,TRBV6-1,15,TGTGCCAGCAGTGACGTCAGACGACAGACCTACGAGCAGTACTTC,CASSDVRRQTYEQYF
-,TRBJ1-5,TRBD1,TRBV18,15,TGTGCCAGCTCACCCCGACAGGGGGCGGATCAGCCCCAGCATTTT,CASSPRQGADQPQHF
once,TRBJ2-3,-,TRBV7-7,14,TGTGCTAGCAGCTTTGGCGGGGTGACAGATACGCAGTATTTT,CASSFGGVTDTQYF
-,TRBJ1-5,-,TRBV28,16,TGTGCCAGCATCCAAATGGGGGGGCGCGTAGGTCAGCCCCAGCATTTT,CASIQMGGRVGQPQHF
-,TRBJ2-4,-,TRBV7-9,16,TGTGCCAGCAGCTTAGCCTTCCGGGACAACAAAAACATTCAGTACTTC,CASSLAFRDNKNIQYF
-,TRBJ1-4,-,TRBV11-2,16,TGTGCCAGCAGCCCAAGGGAGGGGTATAGCAGTGAAAAACTGTTTTTT,CASSPREGYSSEKLFF
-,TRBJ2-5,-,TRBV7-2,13,TGTGCCAGCACCCTGGAGGGGGCTCGGACCCAGTACTTC,CASTLEGARTQYF
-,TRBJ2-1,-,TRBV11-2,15,TGTGCCAGCAGCTTAGGCGGGATATTCTACAATGAGCAGTTCTTC,CASSLGGIFYNEQFF
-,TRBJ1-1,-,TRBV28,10,TGTGCCAGCAGCGAGGTTGAAGCTTTCTTT,CASSEVEAFF
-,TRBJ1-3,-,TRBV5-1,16,TGCGCCAGCAGCCCGGCCGGACAGACCTCTGGAAACACCATATATTTT,CASSPAGQTSGNTIYF
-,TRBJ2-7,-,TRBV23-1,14,TGCGCCAGCAGTCAATCGAGCAGAGCGGAAGAGCAGTACTTC,CASSQSSRAEEQYF
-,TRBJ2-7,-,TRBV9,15,TGTGCCAGCAGCGTCGACCCGGGACCCTCGTACGAGCAGTACTTC,CASSVDPGPSYEQYF
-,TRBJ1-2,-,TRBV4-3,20,TGCGCCAGCAGCCAAGAACCCTCCGTAGGACCGGGAGCCAGGGGCTATGGCTACACCTTC,CASSQEPSVGPGARGYGYTF